These 17 T cell receptor beta chains share one sample of origin, sequenced in a study of Ad26.COV2.S vaccination and SARS-CoV-2 variants. The treatment here: around 19 received Ad26.COV2.S at low or high dose, single or two shots; about 5 received placebo; per-sample allocation not given. Specimens were obtained on day 63 following the first vaccine or placebo injection. TCRdb's copy holds only in-frame clones and misses some; the assay was immunoSEQ multiplex PCR. The sample has about 480,000 clones, around nine tenths seen once. Here the sequenced sample was peripheral blood, taken in a trial of Ad26.COV2.S vaccine versus placebo. The receptor source for this set is a person between 18 and 59 years old who received the Ad26.COV2.S COVID-19 vaccine or a placebo.

The chain joins TRBV7-9 to TRBJ2-3, with D maybe TRBD2 (6 bases). Germline loops: CDR1 SEHNR, CDR2 FQNEAQ (reference sequence). The V and J ends lost 3 bases and 0 bases respectively, with 10 bases between them. This CDR3 has 15 residues. The CDR3 sequence: CASSLLAPSTDTQYF. The CDR3 coding sequence is TGTGCCAGCAGCTTGCTAGCGCCTAGCACAGATACGCAGTATTTT.

The chain carries TRBV3-1 (or the pseudogene TRBV3-2) and TRBJ2-1, with a weak D call TRBD2 (7 bases). Germline CDR1 is LGHDT and CDR2 is YNNKEL (reference sequence). The CDR3 consists of 15 residues. The V end lost 0 bases, the J end lost 8 bases, and 14 bases lay between the germline ends. The DNA for the CDR3 is TGTGCCAGCAGCCAAGAGGGAGGGGGAGCCTATGAGCAGTTCTTC. Translated: CASSQEGGGAYEQFF.

This rearrangement joins TRBV30 to TRBJ2-1; D not resolved. Germline assignment: CDR1 GTSNPN and CDR2 SVGIG (reference sequence). The CDR3 spans 15 residues. V dropped 4 bases and J dropped 5 bases, with 18 bases sitting between them. CDR3 sequence (DNA): TGTGCCTGGATTAGGTTTTCGGTGGGAAACAATGAGCAGTTCTTC. It translates to CAWIRFSVGNNEQFF.

The chain uses TRBV28 and TRBJ2-1; D gene ambiguous. The CDR3 consists of 11 residues. Germline V CDR1 and CDR2: MDHEN, SYDVKM. Trimming removed 2 bases from V and 9 bases from J, with 5 bases in between. CDR3 in amino acids: CASSLVREQFF. As DNA, the CDR3 is TGTGCCAGCAGTTTAGTCCGTGAGCAGTTCTTC.

This clone was observed a handful of times. V is TRBV6-2 or TRBV6-3 and J is TRBJ2-1, with 13 bases matching TRBD2. CDR1 and CDR2 (germline): MNHEY, SVGEGT. The CDR3 extends over 15 amino acids. The V gene end was trimmed by 5 bases and the J gene end by 2 bases; junction bases not matched to a gene: 0. The CDR3 is CASSGLAGAYNEQFF. CDR3 DNA: TGTGCCAGCAGTGGACTAGCGGGGGCCTACAATGAGCAGTTCTTC.

The rearrangement uses TRBV7-2 and TRBJ2-1, with 11 bases identical to TRBD2. The CDR3 is 15 residues long. CDR1 SGHTA and CDR2 FQGNSA come from the germline V gene. J was trimmed by 9 bases and V by 2 bases; bases with no gene match: 6. This CDR3 is CASSLMTSGMAEQFF. The CDR3 DNA sequence: TGTGCCAGCAGCTTAATGACTAGCGGGATGGCTGAGCAGTTCTTC.

This clone occurred once. This sequence joins TRBV5-1 and TRBJ2-1; TRBD2 might be the D (6 bases). The V end lost 3 bases, the J end lost 0 bases, and 10 bases lay between the germline ends. Germline-derived CDR1 and CDR2 are SGHRS and YFSETQ. This CDR3 is 15 amino acids long. Here the CDR3 reads CASSSGGNSYNEQFF. Here the CDR3 DNA reads TGCGCCAGCAGCTCGGGCGGGAACTCCTACAATGAGCAGTTCTTC.

The chain joins TRBV5-4 to TRBJ2-5; TRBD1 agrees at 10 bases. Germline CDR1 and CDR2: SGHNT and YYREEE (reference sequence). The CDR3 has 15 residues. Trimming cost V 3 bases and J 2 bases; bases outside gene matches: 4. This CDR3 is CASSSGQGRQETQYF. The CDR3 nucleotides read TGTGCCAGCAGCTCGGGACAGGGGCGGCAAGAGACCCAGTACTTC. The variable domain in full, with the rest retrieved from reference TRBV5-4 and TRBJ2-5, is ETGVTQSPTHLIKTRGQQVTLRCSSQSGHNTVSWYQQALGQGPQFIFQYYREEENGRGNFPPRFSGLQFPNYSSELNVNALELDDSALYLCASSSGQGRQETQYFGPGTRLLVL.

This clone was observed once. The chain combines TRBV19 with TRBJ1-5, with unresolved D. Trimming took off 3 bases at V and 6 bases at J, with 12 bases between the two ends. CDR1 and CDR2 from the germline V gene are LNHDA and SQIVND (reference sequence). The CDR3 runs 14 residues. In DNA form, the CDR3 reads TGTGCCAGTAGTATCCAAGGGTCCGGTCAGCCCCAGCATTTT. Amino acids: CASSIQGSGQPQHF.

The V and J genes are TRBV7-8 and TRBJ2-7; TRBD2 matches at 9 bases. The germline V gene has CDR1 SGHVS and CDR2 FQNEAQ. V dropped 5 bases and J dropped 1; count of bases not matched to a gene: 9. The CDR3 is 16 amino acids. CDR3: CASSPREAGGSYEQYF. The CDR3 bases are TGTGCCAGCAGCCCAAGGGAAGCGGGAGGTTCCTACGAGCAGTACTTC.

The rearrangement joins TRBV15 to TRBJ2-3; D uncertain. Trimming pared 3 bases from V and 4 bases from J, leaving 17 bases between. The CDR3 is 16 amino acids. CDR1 is LNHNV, CDR2 YYDKDF, per germline (reference sequence). CDR3 bases: TGTGCCACCAGCAGGGGCCGGTTAGGGCGTTCAGATACGCAGTATTTT. This translates into CATSRGRLGRSDTQYF.

The chain combines TRBV6-6 with TRBJ2-1, with D possibly being TRBD2 (6 bases). Germline CDR1 reads MNHNY; CDR2 reads SVGAGI (reference sequence). This CDR3 comprises 15 residues. V was trimmed by 2 bases and J by 7 bases, leaving 15 bases between them. CDR3 bases: TGTGCCAGCAGTTACGATCTAGCGCGGCGGAATGAGCAGTTCTTC. It translates to CASSYDLARRNEQFF.

The chain joins TRBV5-1 to TRBJ2-1; 10 nucleotides match TRBD2. This CDR3 region has 16 residues. Unmatched junction bases numbered 8, after V lost 0 bases and J lost 8 bases. Germline CDR1 SGHRS, CDR2 YFSETQ. CDR3 sequence: CASSLARASGRDEQFF. CDR3 sequence (DNA): TGCGCCAGCAGCTTGGCCAGGGCTAGCGGGAGAGATGAGCAGTTCTTC. The full variable domain, completed using reference TRBV5-1 and TRBJ2-1, is KAGVTQTPRYLIKTRGQQVTLSCSPISGHRSVSWYQQTPGQGLQFLFEYFSETQRNKGNFPGRFSGRQFSNSRSEMNVSTLELGDSALYLCASSLARASGRDEQFFGPGTRLTVL.

This chain joins TRBV7-2 and TRBJ2-2; TRBD2 aligns across 12 bases. With 4 bases clipped from V and 1 base from J, the junction kept 4 bases outside the gene matches. The CDR3 sequence is 17 residues long. CDR1 and CDR2 from the germline V gene are SGHTA and FQGNSA. The CDR3 region is CASSSRLAGVNTGELFF. The CDR3 region has the DNA TGTGCCAGCAGCTCCCGACTAGCGGGAGTGAACACCGGGGAGCTGTTTTTT.

The V gene is TRBV15, the J gene TRBJ1-5; TRBD1 matches 7 bases. The CDR3 totals 13 residues. V gave up 5 bases and J gave up 4 bases; unmatched junction bases: 2. Germline CDR1 is LNHNV and CDR2 is YYDKDF (reference sequence). CDR3 coding DNA: TGTGCCACCAGCCCAGGGGGGAATCAGCCCCAGCATTTT. As protein: CATSPGGNQPQHF.

Concerning this clone itself: Different DNA sequences within this sample yield the same CDR3. The chain couples TRBV29-1 to TRBJ2-7; 7 bases match TRBD1. The germline gives CDR1 SQVTM, CDR2 ANQGSEA. The CDR3 covers 11 residues. Germline trimming cut 7 bases from V and 3 bases from J; bases unmatched to any gene: 3. The DNA of the CDR3 is TGCAGCGCCCGACAGGGCTACGAGCAGTACTTC. This encodes CSARQGYEQYF.

The rearrangement links TRBV4-2 to TRBJ1-2; the D gene is possibly TRBD1 (6 bases). CDR1 is LGHNA, CDR2 YNFKEQ, per germline. The V end was cut by 8 bases, the J end by 2 bases, with 15 bases between. CDR3 length: 14 residues. The CDR3 sequence is CASAPGVTNYGYTF. The CDR3, as DNA: TGTGCCAGCGCCCCAGGGGTGACGAACTATGGCTACACCTTC.